Below are 6 T cell receptor beta chains sequenced from a single sample in a study of shared clonotypes between healthy human individuals. Sequenced by immunoSEQ multiplex PCR; TCRdb stores in-frame clones only, minus some. This sample has millions of clones, with more than 85% found just once. Selected positively for CCR7 and CD45RO-negative, naive CD8 cells excluded terminally differentiated effector memory CD45RA+ cells. Sequencing used naive CD8+ T cells from PBMCs. Receptor source: a man in his late teens or twenties in good health. Some clones in this sample may be carry-over from other donors' samples.

This clone was seen once. The chain uses TRBV4-3 and TRBJ2-1; no clear D. V dropped 4 bases and J dropped 0 bases, with 10 bases sitting between them. The CDR3 length is 15 residues. Germline values: CDR1 LGHNA, CDR2 YSLEER. In nucleotides, the CDR3 is TGCGCCAGCAGCCCAACCCACGCCTCCTACAATGAGCAGTTCTTC. It encodes CASSPTHASYNEQFF.

Remarks on this clone: The identical CDR3 is also encoded by other nucleotide sequences in the sample. The gene calls are TRBV4-3 and TRBJ2-1; 7 bases are a match to TRBD1. This CDR3 region has 16 residues. With 1 base clipped from V and 2 bases from J, the junction kept 5 bases outside the gene matches. Germline V gives CDR1 LGHNA, CDR2 YSLEER. The chain's CDR3 is CASSQVWDRAYNEQFF. In DNA, the CDR3 is TGCGCCAGCAGCCAAGTGTGGGACAGAGCCTACAATGAGCAGTTCTTC.

The chain combines TRBV27 with TRBJ2-7; 10 bases align to TRBD1. Trimming removed 7 bases from V and 3 bases from J; junction bases left unmatched: 6. In germline, CDR1 is MNHEY, CDR2 SMNVEV (reference sequence). The length of the CDR3 is 14 residues. CDR3 nucleotide sequence: TGTGCCAGCACGAGGACAGGGGGTTTCTACGAGCAGTACTTC. As protein: CASTRTGGFYEQYF.

The rearrangement joins TRBV10-3 to TRBJ2-1, with 13 bases aligning to TRBD2. Trimming took 6 bases from V and 10 from J; bases not matched to a gene: 15. The germline gives CDR1 ENHRY, CDR2 SYGVKD. The CDR3 has 17 amino acids. The CDR3 sequence: CAIRGVLAGGPGREQFF. The CDR3 DNA sequence: TGTGCCATCAGGGGGGTACTAGCGGGAGGGCCGGGTAGGGAGCAGTTCTTC.

The chain employs TRBV9 and TRBJ2-1, with D perhaps matching TRBD2 (6 bases). The ends were cut back, 3 bases at V and 4 bases at J, with 14 bases in the middle. The CDR3 is 15 residues long. Germline CDR1 is SGDLS and CDR2 is YYNGEE. The CDR3 protein is CASSEAASAYNEQFF. The CDR3 DNA reads as TGTGCCAGCAGCGAGGCGGCTAGCGCTTACAATGAGCAGTTCTTC.

CDR3 sequence (DNA): TGTGCCAGCAGCCAGATTCCCGTCCCGGGATACCACTACGAGCAGTACTTC. It encodes CASSQIPVPGYHYEQYF. This chain joins TRBV4-2 and TRBJ2-7, with a weak D call TRBD2 (5 bases). This CDR3 is 17 amino acids long. CDR1 is LGHNA, CDR2 YNFKEQ, per germline. Trimming shortened V by 3 bases and J by 3 bases, and 21 bases separated the two germline ends.